This T cell receptor (beta chain) came from a study of post-analysis software for immune sequencing data. Broader study findings: With TRBV5-6, TRBV5-1 and TRBV20-1 included, a handful of TRBV segments were more frequent in patients than in controls.

Germline V gene sequence: CDR1 SGDLS, CDR2 YYNGEE. V lost 7 bases and J lost 3, with 12 bases in between. The CDR3 length is 13 residues. In this sample, this clonotype turned up a few times. No antigen is known for it. Prepared libraries of TCR beta cDNA carried unique molecular identifiers. TCRdb fed the PCR reads into MiXCR, producing one record per CDR3 protein. The sample lists over 300,000 distinct CDR3 sequences; about a third were seen once. Sequenced sample: blood. The TCR comes from a girl under 18 with multiple sclerosis. J is TRBJ2-3 and V is TRBV9; D ambiguous. The CDR3 nucleotides read TGTGCCAGCTCTCCAAAAGGGACAGATACGCAGTATTTT. It specifies CASSPKGTDTQYF.